The clone carrying this T cell receptor (beta chain) showed up just a few times. The authors used template switching to add a universal primer site and gave cDNA unique molecular identifiers. Each CDR3 protein is one row after TCRdb ran MiXCR on the 5' RACE reads. The data hold some 690,000 distinct CDR3 sequences, with approximately 22% observed a single time. This entry is derived from a study of identical twins. V lost 4 bases and J lost 3; bases outside the gene matches: 4. Germline-derived CDR1 and CDR2 are ENHRY and SYGVKD. This CDR3 contains 14 residues. This sample also appeared in a second study, on T cells expressing NK-cell markers. That work adds: A few donors' CD3+CD56-NKG2C+ cells were dominated by the same clonotypes.

This TCR came from a woman in her late teens or twenties in good health. The chain uses TRBV10-3 and TRBJ1-2; 8 bases fit TRBD1. Sequenced: PBMCs. The CDR3 here is CAISGQGLYYGYTF. For the CDR3, the DNA is TGTGCCATCAGTGGACAGGGGCTGTACTATGGCTACACCTTC.